One and the same sample provided the 30 T cell receptor beta chains below, sequenced in a study of T cells in Graves' hyperthyroidism and ophthalmopathy. TCR beta CDR3 regions were amplified from RNA transcripts. HTBI primers were employed in a first-round RT-PCR of the TCR CDR3. A single record per CDR3 protein comes from TCRdb applying MiXCR to the multiplex PCR reads. The data hold roughly 400,000 distinct CDR3 sequences, with 15% to 18% observed a single time. Sample: blood. These receptors were obtained from a woman under 30 with Graves' hyperthyroidism that later progressed to Graves' ophthalmopathy.

Here the CDR3 DNA reads TGTGCCATCAGTGAGTCGGTTAGCGGGAGTCGCGAGCAGTACTTC. It translates to CAISESVSGSREQYF. V usage is TRBV10-3 and J usage is TRBJ2-7; 9 nucleotides line up with TRBD2. The CDR3 totals 15 residues. The germline gives CDR1 ENHRY, CDR2 SYGVKD. V dropped 0 bases and J dropped 6; count of bases not matched to a gene: 6.

The chain has TRBV13 and TRBJ2-3, with TRBD1 matching 7 bases. Trimming took 1 base from V and 1 from J; bases not matched to a gene: 5. The CDR3 loop spans 16 amino acids. Germline V lookup: CDR1 PRHDT, CDR2 FYEKMQ (reference sequence). The CDR3 spells CASSLETGQGTDTQYF. CDR3 bases: TGTGCCAGCAGCTTAGAAACAGGACAGGGCACAGATACGCAGTATTTT.

This chain uses TRBV6-2 or TRBV6-3 with TRBJ2-2, with 12 bases identical to TRBD2. This CDR3 contains 15 residues. The germline V gene encodes CDR1 MNHEY and CDR2 SVGEGT. Trimming cost V 6 bases and J 7 bases; bases outside gene matches: 6. This CDR3 reads CASSLTSGSIGELFF. In DNA form, the CDR3 reads TGTGCCAGCAGCTTGACTAGCGGGAGTATCGGGGAGCTGTTTTTT.

There are many counts of this clonotype. V and J are TRBV28 and TRBJ1-4, with D perhaps matching TRBD1 (5 bases). CDR3 length equals 15 residues. Germline V lookup: CDR1 MDHEN, CDR2 SYDVKM. Trimming took off 6 bases at V and 0 bases at J, with 11 bases between the two ends. In DNA, the CDR3 is TGTGCCAGCAGCCCTAGACAGTCAACTAATGAAAAACTGTTTTTT. Protein product: CASSPRQSTNEKLFF.

On this clonotype itself: This could be a read error, since a much larger clone is one nucleotide away. The gene calls are TRBV6-2 or TRBV6-3 and TRBJ1-1; 8 positions match TRBD1. V lost 6 bases to trimming and J lost 1 base; unmatched junction nucleotides: 10. The CDR3 consists of 16 residues. Germline V lookup: CDR1 MNHEY, CDR2 SVGEGT. The CDR3, as DNA: TGTGCCAGCAGATCAGAGACAGGGGCCCCGAACACTGAAGCTTTCTTT. Translated: CASRSETGAPNTEAFF.

This clonotype has at least ten counts. The rearrangement uses TRBV30 and TRBJ2-1; TRBD2 aligns across 13 bases. This CDR3 region has 15 residues. Germline values: CDR1 GTSNPN, CDR2 SVGIG (reference sequence). After removal of 3 bases from V and 7 bases from J, the junction contained 6 bases not matched to a gene. As DNA, the CDR3 is TGTGCCTGGAGGGGGTGGGGACTAGCGGGAAATGAGCAGTTCTTC. This gives the protein CAWRGWGLAGNEQFF.

The chain recombines TRBV9 with TRBJ2-1; unclear D gene. CDR3 size: 12 residues. The ends were cut back, 3 bases at V and 8 bases at J, with 9 bases in the middle. Per the germline V gene, CDR1 is SGDLS and CDR2 is YYNGEE. This CDR3 reads CASSAPRHEQFF. The CDR3 nucleotides read TGTGCCAGCAGCGCGCCTAGGCATGAGCAGTTCTTC.

The sample holds a few counts of this clonotype. The chain employs TRBV30 and TRBJ2-1; D unclear. CDR3 length: 18 amino acids. V gave up 4 bases and J gave up 2 bases, with 24 bases separating them. Germline V CDR1 and CDR2: GTSNPN, SVGIG (reference sequence). Here the CDR3 DNA reads TGTGCCTGGATCCCCCTAGGGCCTAATTCCCAAACCTACAATGAGCAGTTCTTC. Its protein is CAWIPLGPNSQTYNEQFF. Using reference TRBV30 and TRBJ2-1 for the parts outside the CDR3, the full variable domain is SQTIHQWPATLVQPVGSPLSLECTVEGTSNPNLYWYRQAAGRGLQLLFYSVGIGQISSEVPQNLSASRPQDRQFILSSKKLLLSDSGFYLCAWIPLGPNSQTYNEQFFGPGTRLTVL.

This clonotype was found a few times. The chain couples TRBV5-5 to TRBJ2-1; 12 bases are a match to TRBD2. The ends lost 4 bases at V and 7 bases at J; junction bases unmatched: 12. There are 17 residues in the CDR3. Germline V gene sequence: CDR1 SGHKS, CDR2 YYEKEE (reference sequence). The CDR3: CASSASLAGGPGNEQFF. The CDR3 DNA reads TGTGCCAGCAGCGCCTCCCTAGCGGGAGGGCCTGGGAATGAGCAGTTCTTC.

This rearrangement joins TRBV24-1 to TRBJ2-2; TRBD2 matches at 8 bases. V was pared by 4 bases and J by 4 bases, with 4 bases of the junction left unmatched. The CDR3 length is 15 residues. The germline CDR1 and CDR2 sequences are KGHDR and SFDVKD. CDR3 protein: CATSDPGTSTGELFF. The CDR3 DNA sequence: TGTGCCACCAGTGACCCGGGGACTAGCACCGGGGAGCTGTTTTTT.

The sample holds many counts of this clonotype. This chain connects TRBV11-2 to TRBJ2-2, with TRBD2 identical over 7 bases. V gave up 4 bases and J gave up 1 base; unmatched junction bases: 3. Looked up from germline, CDR1 is SGHAT and CDR2 is FQNNGV. This CDR3 is built from 15 residues. DNA for the CDR3: TGTGCCAGCAGCTCCTTAGCGGGGAACACCGGGGAGCTGTTTTTT. Its protein is CASSSLAGNTGELFF.

The table lists this clonotype with a few counts. This chain connects TRBV9 to TRBJ2-5; no firm D call. The CDR3 runs 13 residues. Germline V gives CDR1 SGDLS, CDR2 YYNGEE. V was pared by 4 bases and J by 7 bases, with 14 bases between. The CDR3 DNA follows: TGTGCCAGCAGCCCCCCGACCCTAGGGACCCAGTACTTC. Its translation: CASSPPTLGTQYF.

In this sample, this clonotype turned up many times. The V gene is TRBV5-1, the J gene TRBJ2-3; D remains unclear. The CDR3 totals 14 residues. Germline CDR1 reads SGHRS; CDR2 reads YFSETQ. V was shortened by 0 bases and J by 2 bases, with 7 bases between the two germline ends. This CDR3 reads CASSLDQITDTQYF. DNA for the CDR3: TGCGCCAGCAGCTTGGACCAGATCACAGATACGCAGTATTTT. Together with reference TRBV5-1 and TRBJ2-3, the CDR3 gives the full variable domain: KAGVTQTPRYLIKTRGQQVTLSCSPISGHRSVSWYQQTPGQGLQFLFEYFSETQRNKGNFPGRFSGRQFSNSRSEMNVSTLELGDSALYLCASSLDQITDTQYFGPGTRLTVL.

The J gene is TRBJ2-1, the V gene TRBV4-1; D remains unclear. This CDR3 contains 15 residues. Trimming shortened V by 2 bases and J by 4 bases, and 12 bases separated the two germline ends. Germline V CDR1 and CDR2: MGHRA, YSYEKL. In nucleotides, the CDR3 is TGCGCCAGCAGCCAAATGGGAAGTCCTTACAATGAGCAGTTCTTC. Translated, it gives CASSQMGSPYNEQFF.

This clonotype appeared many times. The chain couples TRBV28 to TRBJ2-7; 10 bases are shared with TRBD1. This CDR3 region has 16 residues. Looked up from germline, CDR1 is MDHEN and CDR2 is SYDVKM. V lost 7 bases, J lost 5 bases, and 14 bases stayed unmatched. This CDR3 reads CASISSPGQGTHEQYF. The DNA for the CDR3 is TGTGCCAGCATCTCGTCCCCGGGACAGGGGACCCACGAGCAGTACTTC.

This clonotype was counted only a few times. The genes are TRBV12-5 and TRBJ1-6; no definite D call. The CDR3 has 17 amino acids. Trimming pared 2 bases from V and 0 bases from J, leaving 11 bases between. The germline gives CDR1 LGHNT, CDR2 FRNRAP. CDR3 amino acids: CASGLPPTSSYNSPLHF. The CDR3, as DNA: TGTGCTAGTGGTTTGCCGCCGACAAGCTCCTATAATTCACCCCTCCACTTT. Full variable domain (rest looked up from reference TRBV12-5 and TRBJ1-6): DARVTQTPRHKVTEMGQEVTMRCQPILGHNTVFWYRQTMMQGLELLAYFRNRAPLDDSGMPKDRFSAEMPDATLATLKIQPSEPRDSAVYFCASGLPPTSSYNSPLHFGNGTRLTVT.

V usage is TRBV25-1 and J usage is TRBJ2-1; 8 bases fit TRBD1. The CDR3 loop spans 14 amino acids. Losses at the gene ends were 1 base for V and 7 bases for J; bases not matched to a gene: 3. CDR1 and CDR2 from the germline V gene are MGHDK and SYGVNS. DNA of the CDR3: TGTGCCAGCAGTGAATGGGGACAGGAAAATGAGCAGTTCTTC. It is translated as CASSEWGQENEQFF.

This clonotype appeared a single time. The chain combines TRBV19 with TRBJ2-7, with D perhaps matching TRBD2 (7 bases). The CDR3 sequence is 13 residues long. V was trimmed by 5 bases and J by 4 bases, leaving 12 bases between them. Germline CDR1 is LNHDA and CDR2 is SQIVND (reference sequence). CDR3 DNA: TGTGCCAGTAGTGGGGGGGCCGGATACGAGCAGTACTTC. Protein sequence: CASSGGAGYEQYF.

This clonotype showed up just a few times. The chain is built from TRBV24-1 and TRBJ2-2; 10 positions match TRBD1. This CDR3 is 15 amino acids long. From germline, CDR1 is KGHDR and CDR2 SFDVKD. J lost 5 bases, V lost 5 bases, and 4 bases had no gene match. The CDR3 is CATSVDRGNTGELFF. CDR3 DNA sequence: TGTGCCACCAGTGTGGACAGGGGGAATACCGGGGAGCTGTTTTTT.

This clonotype has at least ten counts. V is TRBV7-2 and J is TRBJ2-7; a possible D gene is TRBD1 (6 bases). CDR1 and CDR2 from the germline V gene are SGHTA and FQGNSA. CDR3 size: 14 residues. Trimming took 5 bases from V and 0 from J, leaving 11 bases between them. The CDR3 spells CASSPRTASYEQYF. CDR3 in DNA: TGTGCCAGCAGCCCCCGGACAGCCTCCTACGAGCAGTACTTC.

The rearrangement joins TRBV15 to TRBJ2-7; no clear D. V was clipped by 1 base and J by 2 bases, with 12 bases between them. Germline V lookup: CDR1 LNHNV, CDR2 YYDKDF (reference sequence). The length of the CDR3 is 15 residues. CDR3 nucleotides: TGTGCCACCAGCAGAGCTTCAGGTCCGACCTACGAGCAGTACTTC. It codes for CATSRASGPTYEQYF.

This chain links TRBV18 with TRBJ2-2; D perhaps matches TRBD2 (5 bases). Trimming removed 1 base at V and 6 bases at J, with 18 bases between. The CDR3 loop spans 17 amino acids. The germline gives CDR1 KGHSH, CDR2 LQKENI. The CDR3 DNA sequence: TGTGCCAGCTCACCACAGCTGTGGGAGATTCGGTCCGGGGAGCTGTTTTTT. This translates into CASSPQLWEIRSGELFF.

This clonotype was detected many times. V is TRBV7-9 and J is TRBJ1-5; possibly TRBD1 for D (5 bases). Trimming left V 4 bases short and J 9 bases short, with 16 bases between. The CDR3 consists of 14 residues. CDR1 is SEHNR, CDR2 FQNEAQ, per germline (reference sequence). CDR3 protein: CASSSGPYGGPQHF. The CDR3 DNA is TGTGCCAGCAGCTCGGGACCTTACGGCGGGCCCCAGCATTTT.

This clonotype appeared many times. The chain combines TRBV6-1 with TRBJ2-7; D ambiguous. V shed 1 base and J shed 2 bases, with 6 bases lying between them. CDR3 length: 13 residues. Germline V gene data show CDR1 as MNHNS and CDR2 as SASEGT. Here the CDR3 reads CASSEGSPYEQYF. CDR3 nucleotide sequence: TGTGCCAGCAGTGAAGGCTCTCCCTACGAGCAGTACTTC.

This clonotype was seen many times. The chain uses TRBV6-1 and TRBJ2-7; D not resolved. Germline lookup yields CDR1 MNHNS and CDR2 SASEGT. The length of the CDR3 is 14 residues. V lost 5 bases, J lost 2 bases, and 13 bases lay in between. For the CDR3, the DNA is TGTGCCAGCAGTTTGGTAGGGCAGACCTACGAGCAGTACTTC. Its translation: CASSLVGQTYEQYF.

This clonotype was recorded many times. The chain links TRBV20-1 to TRBJ1-1; tentative D call: TRBD1 (6 bases). V dropped 4 bases and J dropped 11 bases, with 17 bases sitting between them. Germline CDR1 DFQATT, CDR2 SNEGSKA (reference sequence). The CDR3 is made up of 12 amino acids. The CDR3 here is CSANIQGAEAFF. Here the CDR3 DNA reads TGCAGTGCTAACATACAGGGTGCGGAGGCTTTCTTT.

This clonotype was detected ten times or more. This sequence joins TRBV27 and TRBJ2-7, with TRBD1 as a possible D gene (5 bases). The CDR3 covers 16 residues. V lost 3 bases and J lost 2, with 17 bases in between. CDR1 MNHEY and CDR2 SMNVEV come from the germline V gene (reference sequence). Here the CDR3 reads CASSLGGYLGAYEQYF. As DNA, the CDR3 is TGTGCCAGCAGTTTGGGCGGATACCTAGGGGCCTACGAGCAGTACTTC.

This clonotype has a count of ten or more. CDR3 coding DNA: TGCAGTGCCCAGAGAGGGGCGGAGGAAAAACTGTTTTTT. Amino acids: CSAQRGAEEKLFF. V usage is TRBV20-1 and J usage is TRBJ1-4; D possibly corresponds to TRBD1 (5 bases). Germline CDR1 is DFQATT and CDR2 is SNEGSKA (reference sequence). V gave up 6 bases and J gave up 8 bases, with 16 bases separating them. This CDR3 comprises 13 residues.

The chain recombines TRBV7-9 with TRBJ2-7; D could derive from TRBD1 or TRBD2 (5 bases each). V was clipped by 4 bases and J by 6 bases, with 16 bases between them. Per the germline V gene, CDR1 is SEHNR and CDR2 is FQNEAQ (reference sequence). This CDR3 spans 14 amino acids. The CDR3 bases are TGTGCCAGCAGCTCCGGGGCAGTGGGCTGCGAGCAGTACTTC. Translating gives CASSSGAVGCEQYF.

This clonotype was observed a handful of times. This chain connects TRBV9 to TRBJ1-2; possible D gene TRBD1, 6 bases. Looked up from germline, CDR1 is SGDLS and CDR2 is YYNGEE. This CDR3 contains 16 residues. V was pared by 0 bases and J by 7 bases, with 19 bases between. The CDR3, as DNA: TGTGCCAGCAGCGTAGGGGTGGTCGGGGGGCAAGGTGGCTACACCTTC. This encodes CASSVGVVGGQGGYTF.